Described below is a single TCR beta chain sequence and its context. The antigen remains unidentified. This table comes from immunoSEQ multiplex PCR, and its TCRdb copy is limited to in-frame clones, with some not included. The sample lists approximately 51,000 clones, 78% seen once, with 1.8% in the top ten. CDR1 and CDR2 from the germline V gene are MGHRA and YSYEKL. Losses at the gene ends were 4 bases for V and 6 bases for J; bases not matched to a gene: 5. CDR3 size: 15 residues. This sample stems from a study of a mutant IDH1 vaccine in newly diagnosed glioma. Study at large: Earlier treatment was radiotherapy, temozolomide, or both, with most getting both.

Specified time point: week 5, during vaccination. Every vaccine dose comprised 300 ug of mutant IDH1 20-mer peptide plus topical imiquimod. The chain links TRBV4-1 to TRBJ1-6, with TRBD1 matching 8 bases. The sequences come from PBMCs, collected from a glioma patient whose treatment included an IDH1 peptide vaccine. The receptor was isolated from a woman aged 40 to 50 with glioma. CDR3 residues: CASSPMTGANSPLHF. The CDR3 coding sequence is TGCGCCAGCAGCCCCATGACAGGGGCTAATTCACCCCTCCACTTT.